This T cell receptor beta chain was captured in a study of cytomegalovirus exposure and HLA in healthy donors. About this clone itself: Its target is unknown.

General study findings and limits: Cytomegalovirus-associated status was assigned to about 160 TCR beta chains. Most TCR sequences were seen very rarely across donors, but some public TCRs occurred in many.

Using immunoSEQ multiplex PCR, the repertoire was profiled, and TCRdb retains in-frame clones only, with some absent. Here the sample spans about 110,000 clones, around 82% being singletons. This TCR came from a woman younger than 35 in good health and CMV-seronegative. Sequencing input: PBMCs.

The CDR3 nucleotides are TGTGCCAGCAGTCGCTTGACAGGCCAGAAGCCAGATACGCAGTATTTT. Amino acids: CASSRLTGQKPDTQYF. The chain couples TRBV7-8 to TRBJ2-3, with D possibly being TRBD1 (6 bases). The CDR3 sequence is 16 residues long. Germline V CDR1 and CDR2: SGHVS, FQNEAQ. The V end was cut by 6 bases, the J end by 4 bases, with 20 bases between.